This T cell receptor (beta chain) was profiled in a study of T cell responses to AZD1222 COVID-19 vaccine (dated by TCRdb to the early 2020s). About the study as a whole: A total of approximately 230 trial participants underwent TCR sequencing, of whom some 210 received two doses of AZD1222 and about 26 received two doses of the MenACWY control vaccine. Trial participants were enrolled by age into 18-55, 56-69 and 70-plus year subgroups, with about 150, 27 and 61 TCR-sequenced participants respectively.

Relative to germline, V is 4 bases shorter and J is 2 bases shorter, with 12 bases between their ends. The CDR3 numbers 14 residues from cysteine through phenylalanine. Only the CDR3 portion is preserved as DNA: 42 bases, with reading frame beginning at the first base. Looking up the germline V gene yields CDR1 SGHDT and CDR2 YYEEEE. The CDR3 regions of human TCRbeta chains were subjected to immunosequencing. Processing in the source paper ran as follows. TCRs in the repertoires were compared against a reference library of SARS-CoV-2-specific TCRs that had been generated with the MIRA antigen-specificity platform. Breadth was defined as the fraction of unique TCRs that were SARS-CoV-2-associated, and depth was defined as the fraction of total T cells that were SARS-CoV-2-associated. Each spike-specific TCR was assigned to its reactive spike region and to a CD4 or CD8 class using the MIRA data. Log10-transformed breadth and depth values were compared by one-way ANOVA with Sidak's multiple comparisons tests. TCRdb carries this immuneACCESS record with in-frame sequences only. Its versions omit some clonotypes, under half of them owing to an unresolved V gene in the studies checked, with the rest unexplained. V, J and clone size were drawn from that table, and D and trimming were deduced from the DNA. A total of about 140,000 clones appear in this sample, roughly 91% of them only once. 6.5% to 8.5% of the sample lies in the top ten.

Study-level results and caveats: After two AZD1222 doses, both the breadth and the depth of spike-specific TCRs were significantly higher than at day 0 and than in MenACWY recipients. Because no day 14 peak-response samples were available, repertoires were characterized only after the peak T cell response. The vaccine-associated CD4 TCRs covered the entire spike protein, and the dominant responses fell in regions 160-218 and 743-854. Most participants were white British and females outnumbered males, and the authors suggested that clonal diversity may have been underestimated. Conclusions about previously exposed vaccinees are limited because only 6 or 7 AZD1222 recipients were SARS-CoV-2 seropositive at baseline. Epitopes outside the regions mutated in the B.1.351 and B.1.1.7 variants were reportedly recognized by nearly half of the unique spike-specific TCRs. The 56-69-year group was small, and its depth increase did not reach significance, likely because of low power.

Reading the label with the study, this specimen's time point is: about 28 days (+/-7) after the second vaccine dose. Because spike-specific TCR depth and breadth did not differ between the two schedules, AZD1222 recipients who got a second dose at roughly 4 weeks were pooled with those who got a second dose at roughly 12 weeks. The vaccinee samples were drawn from two UK trials, COV001 and COV002, one of which was a single-blind randomized controlled phase 2/3 trial testing AZD1222 (ChAdOx1 nCoV-19) in healthy adults. Trial participant PBMC samples were collected at day 0 and day 28 after the second dose for TCRbeta chain sequencing. Note on this clone: Its antigen is currently not known. No quality values exist for individual bases; no much larger clone is one base distant. This CDR3 is also generated by other DNA sequences in the sample.

The sequence links TRBV5-6 to TRBJ1-2, with TRBD1 perhaps the D gene, on 5 matching bases. The TCR was taken from an adult who received the AZD1222 COVID-19 vaccine. Source: peripheral blood, taken 28 days after the second AZD1222 dose. The DNA sequence is TGTGCCAGCAGCCCCTCGGGACGAAACTATGGCTACACCTTC. Translated, it gives CASSPSGRNYGYTF.